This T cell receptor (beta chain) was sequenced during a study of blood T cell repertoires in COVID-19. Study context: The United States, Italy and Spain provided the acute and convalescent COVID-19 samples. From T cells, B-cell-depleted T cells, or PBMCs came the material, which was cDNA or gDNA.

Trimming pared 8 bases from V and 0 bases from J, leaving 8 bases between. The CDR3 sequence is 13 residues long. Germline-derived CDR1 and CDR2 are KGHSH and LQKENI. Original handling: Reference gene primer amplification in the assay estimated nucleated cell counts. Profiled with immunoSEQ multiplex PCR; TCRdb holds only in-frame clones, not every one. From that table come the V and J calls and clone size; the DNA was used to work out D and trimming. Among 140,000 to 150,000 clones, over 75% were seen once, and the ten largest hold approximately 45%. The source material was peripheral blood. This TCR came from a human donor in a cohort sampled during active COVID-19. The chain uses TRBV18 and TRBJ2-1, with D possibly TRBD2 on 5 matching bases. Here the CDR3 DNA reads TGTGCCAGCGGAGGAAGCTCCTACAATGAGCAGTTCTTC. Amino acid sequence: CASGGSSYNEQFF. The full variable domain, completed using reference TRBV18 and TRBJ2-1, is NAGVMQNPRHLVRRRGQEARLRCSPMKGHSHVYWYRQLPEEGLKFMVYLQKENIIDESGMPKERFSAEFPKEGPSILRIQQVVRGDSAAYFCASGGSSYNEQFFGPGTRLTVL.